These 12 T cell receptor beta chains came from one sample sequenced in a study of T cell responses to AZD1222 COVID-19 vaccine. Here immunoSEQ multiplex PCR was the method, and the copy in TCRdb shows in-frame clones only, minus some. The data contain over 95,000 clones, around 87% of them singletons. The starting material was peripheral blood, obtained on day 0 of AZD1222 vaccination. The receptor source for this set is an adult in good health.

The V gene is TRBV3-1 (or the pseudogene TRBV3-2), the J gene TRBJ2-7; a weak D match, TRBD2 (6 bases). V lost 4 bases to trimming and J lost 5 bases, with 18 bases between them. The CDR3 spans 15 residues. CDR1 LGHDT and CDR2 YNNKEL come from the germline V gene (reference sequence). This chain's CDR3 is CASSRRAGGRNEQYF. The CDR3 DNA reads as TGTGCCAGCAGCCGCCGAGCCGGAGGGAGGAACGAGCAGTACTTC.

The V call is TRBV5-1, the J call TRBJ2-1; TRBD2 aligns across 7 bases. This CDR3 is built from 15 residues. Germline-derived CDR1 and CDR2 are SGHRS and YFSETQ. V lost 7 bases, J lost 8 bases, and 15 bases stayed unmatched. CDR3 DNA sequence: TGCGCCAGCTCCTTTAGCGGGTTCCTTAGGGATGAGCAGTTCTTC. Translation: CASSFSGFLRDEQFF. The complete variable domain, with remaining parts taken from reference TRBV5-1 and TRBJ2-1, reads KAGVTQTPRYLIKTRGQQVTLSCSPISGHRSVSWYQQTPGQGLQFLFEYFSETQRNKGNFPGRFSGRQFSNSRSEMNVSTLELGDSALYLCASSFSGFLRDEQFFGPGTRLTVL.

The chain carries TRBV5-4 and TRBJ2-7, with 10 nucleotides matching TRBD2. Germline assignment: CDR1 SGHNT and CDR2 YYREEE (reference sequence). The CDR3 contains 15 residues. The ends lost 4 bases at V and 5 bases at J; junction bases unmatched: 9. The CDR3, as DNA: TGTGCCAGCAGCCCTAAGCGGGAGGGGGCCAACGAGCAGTACTTC. Amino acid sequence: CASSPKREGANEQYF.

This clone appeared once. This chain connects TRBV5-4 to TRBJ2-3; D is ambiguous. CDR1 and CDR2 from the germline V gene are SGHNT and YYREEE (reference sequence). V was trimmed by 2 bases and J by 2 bases, leaving 6 bases between them. This CDR3 region has 13 residues. CDR3 nucleotide sequence: TGTGCCAGCAGCTTCGAGAACACAGATACGCAGTATTTT. This encodes CASSFENTDTQYF.

This chain links TRBV18 with TRBJ2-3; 10 bases are a match to TRBD2. The CDR3 consists of 18 residues. The germline CDR1 and CDR2 sequences are KGHSH and LQKENI. J lost 2 bases, V lost 3 bases, and 11 bases had no gene match. The DNA for the CDR3 is TGTGCCAGCTCACCCTTCGTACTAGCGGGATTTCCCACAGATACGCAGTATTTT. Its protein is CASSPFVLAGFPTDTQYF.

The chain has TRBV6-2 or TRBV6-3 and TRBJ1-1, with D unresolved. The CDR3 loop spans 14 amino acids. With 0 bases removed from V and 2 bases from J, the gap between germline ends came to 7 bases. Per germline, CDR1 MNHEY and CDR2 SVGEGT. As DNA, the CDR3 is TGTGCCAGCAGTTACTCAGCCGTAAACACTGAAGCTTTCTTT. This encodes CASSYSAVNTEAFF.

J is TRBJ1-2 and V is TRBV7-2; weak D call: TRBD1 (6 bases). Germline lookup yields CDR1 SGHTA and CDR2 FQGNSA. CDR3 length equals 15 residues. Trimming took off 6 bases at V and 0 bases at J, with 14 bases between the two ends. The DNA for the CDR3 is TGTGCCAGCAGTCGACGGACAGAAGCTAACTATGGCTACACCTTC. This translates into CASSRRTEANYGYTF.

The J gene is TRBJ2-7, the V gene TRBV2; 7 bases align to TRBD1. The CDR3 extends over 14 amino acids. Trimming at V came to 8 bases and at J to 1 base, leaving 8 bases not matched to a gene. Germline values: CDR1 SNHLY, CDR2 FYNNEI. CDR3 DNA: TGTGCCAGCGGGGACAGACTGGGGTCCTACGAGCAGTACTTC. This codes for CASGDRLGSYEQYF.

The V gene is TRBV7-9, the J gene TRBJ2-7, with D perhaps matching TRBD1 (5 bases). Looked up from germline, CDR1 is SEHNR and CDR2 is FQNEAQ (reference sequence). Between the trimmed V and J ends, which lost 8 bases and 2 bases, there was a span of 10 bases. The CDR3 loop spans 12 amino acids. CDR3 bases: TGTGCCAGCGGGGCAGGTCCCTACGAGCAGTACTTC. Protein sequence: CASGAGPYEQYF.

The chain employs TRBV3-1 (or the pseudogene TRBV3-2) and TRBJ1-6, with D perhaps matching TRBD1 (5 bases). The CDR3 is 15 amino acids. Germline lookup yields CDR1 LGHDT and CDR2 YNNKEL (reference sequence). V was trimmed by 1 base and J by 5 bases, leaving 9 bases between them. The CDR3 coding sequence is TGTGCCAGCAGCCAAGGGGCAGGGAATAATTCACCCCTCCACTTT. Amino acids: CASSQGAGNNSPLHF.

The chain is built from TRBV27 and TRBJ1-1; D gene uncertain. Trimming left V 2 bases short and J 1 base short, with 11 bases between. Germline assignment: CDR1 MNHEY and CDR2 SMNVEV (reference sequence). There are 15 residues in the CDR3. CDR3: CASSLRFGENTEAFF. The CDR3 DNA is TGTGCCAGCAGTTTAAGGTTCGGGGAGAACACTGAAGCTTTCTTT.

This clone appeared a single time. J is TRBJ1-1 and V is TRBV6-2 or TRBV6-3, with a tentative D call TRBD1 (6 bases). Germline lookup yields CDR1 MNHEY and CDR2 SVGEGT. V was pared by 6 bases and J by 3 bases, with 20 bases between. The CDR3 is 16 residues long. The CDR3 here is CASSSPPGVGDTEAFF. The DNA of the CDR3 is TGTGCCAGCAGCTCGCCCCCAGGGGTCGGTGACACTGAAGCTTTCTTT.